Listed below are T cell receptor beta chains from one sample, sequenced in a study of T cells after somatic rescue of genetic block. Data came from immunoSEQ multiplex PCR; TCRdb stores just in-frame clones and leaves some out. The sample lists 65,000 to 70,000 clones, around 90% seen once, with 2.5% to 3.5% in the top ten. What was sequenced was peripheral blood mononuclear cells (PBMCs). The receptors here all came from a man aged 40-50 years. CDR3s include the opening cysteine and the closing phenylalanine or tryptophan. Each record gives: J gene, clone size, V gene, D gene, CDR3 protein, CDR3 DNA. A D gene is named only where the DNA matches it firmly. Clone size is not always given. Where it is, it says once, few, many or a class for expanded clones.

TRBJ1-1,-,TRBV7-9,TRBD1,CASSLGGGSEAFF,TGTGCCAGCAGCTTAGGAGGGGGCAGTGAAGCTTTCTTT
TRBJ2-5,-,TRBV5-4,TRBD2,CASSPSGQETQYF,TGTGCCAGCAGCCCTAGCGGCCAAGAGACCCAGTACTTC
TRBJ2-6,once,TRBV29-1,TRBD1,CSVEGAGGLSGANVLTF,TGCAGCGTTGAAGGGGCAGGGGGTCTCTCTGGGGCCAACGTCCTGACTTTC
TRBJ2-3,few,TRBV5-1,TRBD2,CASSLERGSTDTQYF,TGCGCCAGCAGCTTGGAGCGGGGGAGCACAGATACGCAGTATTTT
TRBJ1-2,-,TRBV5-1,-,CASSLVSQLGYGYTF,TGCGCCAGCAGCTTGGTGAGCCAGCTCGGCTATGGCTACACCTTC
TRBJ2-1,-,TRBV19,TRBD2,CASSPSLAGGLDEQFF,TGTGCCAGTAGTCCCTCTCTTGCGGGGGGGCTGGATGAGCAGTTCTTC
TRBJ2-1,-,TRBV6-1,TRBD2,CASSAERGGINEQFF,TGTGCCAGCAGTGCGGAGCGGGGGGGCATCAATGAGCAGTTCTTC
TRBJ1-4,-,TRBV7-9,TRBD1,CASSTRQGFGEKLFF,TGTGCCAGCAGCACCCGACAGGGGTTTGGCGAAAAACTGTTTTTT
TRBJ2-5,-,TRBV19,TRBD1,CASSSTGSRQETQYF,TGTGCCAGTAGTTCGACAGGGTCTAGGCAGGAGACCCAGTACTTC
TRBJ2-5,-,TRBV5-1,-,CASSAGQYQETQYF,TGCGCCAGCAGCGCTGGACAGTACCAAGAGACCCAGTACTTC
TRBJ2-7,-,TRBV11-1,-,CASRKTGSYEQYF,TGTGCCAGCAGAAAAACAGGGTCCTACGAGCAGTACTTC
TRBJ2-7,-,TRBV6-5,TRBD1,CASSRRQGGEQYF,TGTGCCAGCAGTCGAAGACAGGGTGGGGAGCAGTACTTC
TRBJ2-7,-,TRBV7-7,TRBD1,CASSLGQGAYEQYF,TGTGCTAGCAGCTTAGGACAGGGGGCTTACGAGCAGTACTTC
TRBJ1-1,-,TRBV7-2,TRBD1,CASSRTGWTEAFF,TGTGCCAGCAGCAGGACAGGGTGGACTGAAGCTTTCTTT
TRBJ2-3,once,TRBV6-6,-,CASTAGIVADTQYF,TGTGCCAGCACGGCGGGGATTGTGGCAGATACGCAGTATTTT
TRBJ2-6,few,TRBV25-1,-,CASSRLSGQSRANVLTF,TGTGCCAGCAGTCGCCTCTCTGGACAAAGTCGGGCCAACGTCCTGACTTTC
TRBJ2-3,once,TRBV10-3,-,CAIRGGEDTQYF,TGTGCCATCAGGGGCGGAGAAGATACGCAGTATTTT
TRBJ2-5,-,TRBV9,-,CASSVGGGNPETQYF,TGTGCCAGCAGCGTAGGAGGAGGGAATCCAGAGACCCAGTACTTC
TRBJ1-1,-,TRBV18,-,CASSPQNSNTEAFF,TGTGCCAGCTCACCTCAGAACTCGAACACTGAAGCTTTCTTT
TRBJ2-7,-,TRBV7-6,TRBD2,CASSPGVAGEGNYEQYF,TGTGCCAGCAGCCCCGGGGTAGCGGGAGAGGGAAACTACGAGCAGTACTTC
TRBJ1-1,-,TRBV14,-,CASSQDLGLLNTEAFF,TGTGCCAGCAGCCAAGATCTTGGACTCCTTAACACTGAAGCTTTCTTT
TRBJ2-4,-,TRBV6-1,-,CASKDSPIQYF,TGTGCCAGCAAGGACAGCCCCATTCAGTACTTC
TRBJ2-7,-,TRBV14,-,CASSPRLSSYEQYF,TGTGCCAGCAGCCCTCGACTCAGCTCCTACGAGCAGTACTTC
TRBJ2-7,-,TRBV7-9,-,CASSLRHYEQYF,TGTGCCAGCAGCTTACGGCACTACGAGCAGTACTTC
TRBJ2-6,-,TRBV27,-,CASSPSYSGANVLTF,TGTGCCAGCAGTCCCTCTTACTCTGGGGCCAACGTCCTGACTTTC
TRBJ2-2,once,TRBV6-6,-,CASSRRGSFTGELFF,TGTGCCAGCAGCCGTCGGGGCAGCTTTACCGGGGAGCTGTTTTTT
TRBJ2-7,-,TRBV5-1,TRBD1,CASSPRDRTYEQYF,TGCGCCAGCAGCCCCCGGGACAGGACCTACGAGCAGTACTTC
TRBJ2-1,-,TRBV9,TRBD2,CASSVGTSGGRDEQFF,TGTGCCAGCAGCGTAGGGACTAGCGGGGGCAGGGATGAGCAGTTCTTC
TRBJ2-3,-,TRBV5-4,TRBD2,CASSHMGGRGDTQYF,TGTGCCAGCAGCCACATGGGAGGGCGGGGAGATACGCAGTATTTT
TRBJ2-7,-,TRBV9,-,CASSPWEASYEQYF,TGTGCCAGCAGCCCATGGGAGGCCTCCTACGAGCAGTACTTC
TRBJ1-1,once,TRBV10-3,-,CAISLTALNTEAFF,TGTGCCATCAGTCTGACAGCTTTGAACACTGAAGCTTTCTTT
TRBJ2-1,-,TRBV13,TRBD2,CASRLMIAGAQTGNEQFF,TGTGCCAGCAGACTTATGATAGCGGGAGCCCAAACCGGGAATGAGCAGTTCTTC
TRBJ1-6,-,TRBV18,-,CASSPQGNAPLHF,TGTGCCAGCTCACCACAGGGGAATGCACCCCTCCACTTT
TRBJ2-7,-,TRBV5-4,TRBD1,CASSSGQVGGQYF,TGTGCCAGCAGCTCGGGACAGGTAGGGGGGCAGTACTTC
TRBJ1-2,-,TRBV4-1,-,CASSQLRGTNYGYTF,TGCGCCAGCAGCCAACTTAGGGGGACTAACTATGGCTACACCTTC
TRBJ2-3,-,TRBV4-2,-,CASSQGEGARDTQYF,TGTGCCAGCAGCCAAGGGGAGGGGGCGCGTGATACGCAGTATTTT
TRBJ2-5,-,TRBV27,TRBD1,CASSSDGQGRETQYF,TGTGCCAGCAGTTCCGACGGACAGGGCCGAGAGACCCAGTACTTC
TRBJ2-2,-,TRBV13,-,CASSQNTGELFF,TGTGCCAGCAGCCAAAACACCGGGGAGCTGTTTTTT
TRBJ2-2,-,TRBV4-3,-,CASSQDPGLAGELFF,TGCGCCAGCAGCCAAGACCCCGGACTCGCCGGGGAGCTGTTTTTT
TRBJ1-4,-,TRBV7-2,-,CASSLVEKLFF,TGTGCCAGCAGCTTAGTTGAAAAACTGTTTTTT
TRBJ1-5,-,TRBV2,-,CASSEGISGHSNQPQHF,TGTGCCAGCAGTGAAGGTATTTCAGGGCATAGCAATCAGCCCCAGCATTTT
TRBJ2-2,-,TRBV18,TRBD1,CASSPRDRVTGELFF,TGTGCCAGCTCACCCCGGGACAGGGTGACCGGGGAGCTGTTTTTT
TRBJ2-5,-,TRBV6-5,-,CASSYERTGTQYF,TGTGCCAGCAGTTACGAGCGGACGGGGACCCAGTACTTC
TRBJ1-3,-,TRBV15,-,CATSRDISGNTIYF,TGTGCCACCAGCAGGGACATCTCTGGAAACACCATATATTTT